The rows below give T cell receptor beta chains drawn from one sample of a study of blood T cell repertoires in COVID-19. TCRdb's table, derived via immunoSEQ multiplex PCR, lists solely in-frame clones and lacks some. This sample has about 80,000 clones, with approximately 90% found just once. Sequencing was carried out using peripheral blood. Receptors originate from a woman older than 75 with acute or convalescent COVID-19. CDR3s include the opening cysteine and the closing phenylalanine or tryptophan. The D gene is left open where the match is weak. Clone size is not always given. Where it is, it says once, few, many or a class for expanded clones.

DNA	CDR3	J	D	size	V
TGTGCCAGCAGCGAGCGGACTAATCAGCCCCAGCATTTT	CASSERTNQPQHF	TRBJ1-5	-	-	TRBV9
TGTGCCAGCAGTAGACAGGACTCCTACGAGCAGTACTTC	CASSRQDSYEQYF	TRBJ2-7	-	-	TRBV3-1/TRBV3-2
TGTGCCAGCAGCTTAGGGGGCGGGAGGAGCTGGGAGCAGTTCTTC	CASSLGGGRSWEQFF	TRBJ2-1	TRBD2	few	TRBV7-9
TGCGCCAGCAGCTTGAGCGGGTTGGCAGATACGCAGTATTTT	CASSLSGLADTQYF	TRBJ2-3	-	-	TRBV5-1
TGTGCCAGCAGTCGCTTAGGGAGTAGCACAGATACGCAGTATTTT	CASSRLGSSTDTQYF	TRBJ2-3	-	-	TRBV6-5
TGTGCCAGCCAAGGGCAGGGGGCGGGAGAGACCCAGTACTTC	CASQGQGAGETQYF	TRBJ2-5	TRBD1	few	TRBV6-5
TGTGCCAGCAGTTTTACAGGGGGCGATCAGCCCCAGCATTTT	CASSFTGGDQPQHF	TRBJ1-5	TRBD1	-	TRBV6-5
TGCGCCAGCAGCTTGGAGGGAGGGAGCCCTCCCTACGAGCAGTACTTC	CASSLEGGSPPYEQYF	TRBJ2-7	TRBD2	-	TRBV5-1
TGTGCCAGCAGCCGCTATCGACAGGGGGGGCGAGGTGTTCAGCCCCAGCATTTT	CASSRYRQGGRGVQPQHF	TRBJ1-5	TRBD1	-	TRBV6-2/TRBV6-3
TGTGCCAGCAGCCCGACGGGACAAGGGTCCTACGAGCAGTACTTC	CASSPTGQGSYEQYF	TRBJ2-7	-	once	TRBV11-3
TGTGCCAGCGGGGGACAGGGGCCCTACAATGAGCAGTTCTTC	CASGGQGPYNEQFF	TRBJ2-1	TRBD1	-	TRBV19
TGTGCCTGGGACCCGGGACTAGTCTCCTACAATGAGCAGTTCTTC	CAWDPGLVSYNEQFF	TRBJ2-1	TRBD2	-	TRBV30
TGCGCCAGCAGCCCAGGGGCCCTCTCTGGAAACACCATATATTTT	CASSPGALSGNTIYF	TRBJ1-3	-	-	TRBV5-1
TGTGCCAGCAGCTCTAACCTAGCGGGGGGCAATGAGCAGTTCTTC	CASSSNLAGGNEQFF	TRBJ2-1	TRBD2	once	TRBV11-1
TGTGCCAGCAGTGAAGCGGAGGACCCCACAGATACGCAGTATTTT	CASSEAEDPTDTQYF	TRBJ2-3	-	-	TRBV2
TGTGCCAGCAGTTTCCTACCCTTAAACAATGAGCAGTTCTTC	CASSFLPLNNEQFF	TRBJ2-1	-	-	TRBV27
TGCGCCAGCAGCCCCACGGACAGGGTCAATTCACCCCTCCACTTT	CASSPTDRVNSPLHF	TRBJ1-6	TRBD1	-	TRBV5-1
TGTGCCAGCAGTGACCTATCCGCCAATCAGCCCCAGCATTTT	CASSDLSANQPQHF	TRBJ1-5	-	-	TRBV2
TGTGCCTGGAGTGTACGGGACAGGGTTAACACTGAAGCTTTCTTT	CAWSVRDRVNTEAFF	TRBJ1-1	TRBD1	-	TRBV30
TGTGCTAGTGGTTTGCGGACTCTCGGCACAGATACGCAGTATTTT	CASGLRTLGTDTQYF	TRBJ2-3	-	-	TRBV12-5
TGTGCCTGGAAGCTAAACTCTGGAAACACCATATATTTT	CAWKLNSGNTIYF	TRBJ1-3	-	few	TRBV30
TGTGCCAGCAGTGAGCCGAACACTGAAGCTTTCTTT	CASSEPNTEAFF	TRBJ1-1	-	-	TRBV3-1/TRBV3-2
TGTGCCAGCAGCGTACAAGGACAATCGAATGAGCAGTTCTTC	CASSVQGQSNEQFF	TRBJ2-1	-	few	TRBV7-6
TGCAGCGTTGAAGTCGCGGGGGAAAAACTGTTTTTT	CSVEVAGEKLFF	TRBJ1-4	-	-	TRBV29-1
TGCGCCAGCAGCTCACGACAGGGAGGTAAAGGTGAAGCTTTCTTT	CASSSRQGGKGEAFF	TRBJ1-1	TRBD1	once	TRBV5-1
TGTGCCAGCAGCTTGGTGGGGGCCGGGGTGCCCCAGCATTTT	CASSLVGAGVPQHF	TRBJ1-5	-	-	TRBV5-5
TGTGCCAGCAGCGCAGGGACAGGGGGCAACTATGGCTACACCTTC	CASSAGTGGNYGYTF	TRBJ1-2	TRBD1	-	TRBV6-5
TGTGCCAGCAGTTCCCAGGGTGGCGAGCAGTACTTC	CASSSQGGEQYF	TRBJ2-7	-	-	TRBV12-3/TRBV12-4
TGTGCCAGCAGCTTAGCTAACGGGGAGCTGTTTTTT	CASSLANGELFF	TRBJ2-2	-	once	TRBV7-8
TGTGCCAGTAGTGCGGGATGGGGGATGGAGCAGTACTTC	CASSAGWGMEQYF	TRBJ2-7	-	-	TRBV19
TGTGCCACCAGCAGAGAAAAGACTAGTCACGAGCAGTACTTC	CATSREKTSHEQYF	TRBJ2-7	-	once	TRBV15
TGTGCCAGCGCCGGACTAGCGGGAGGGGGGGAGCAGTTCTTC	CASAGLAGGGEQFF	TRBJ2-1	TRBD2	-	TRBV28
TGTGCCAGCAGCCCCCGGACAGCGAACACTGAAGCTTTCTTT	CASSPRTANTEAFF	TRBJ1-1	-	-	TRBV5-8
TGCGCCAGCAGCTCGGCCCCGAGACAGGGGGACGAGCAGTACTTC	CASSSAPRQGDEQYF	TRBJ2-7	TRBD1	-	TRBV5-1
TGTGCCACCAGCAGAACCGGGACAGGGTATGGCGAGCAGTACTTC	CATSRTGTGYGEQYF	TRBJ2-7	TRBD1	-	TRBV15
TGTGCCAGCAGCTTGACTAGCGGGGGGAGCTCCTACAATGAGCAGTTCTTC	CASSLTSGGSSYNEQFF	TRBJ2-1	TRBD2	-	TRBV5-4
TGTGCCAGCAGTGCTCGGACAGGGGGCGCAGATACGCAGTATTTT	CASSARTGGADTQYF	TRBJ2-3	TRBD1	-	TRBV2
TGTGCCAGCAGCTTGAGCTCCTATAATTCACCCCTCCACTTT	CASSLSSYNSPLHF	TRBJ1-6	-	-	TRBV7-2
TGTGCCAGCAGCCCCGGGGGGCTTGGGTATGGCTACACCTTC	CASSPGGLGYGYTF	TRBJ1-2	-	-	TRBV6-5
TGTGCCAGCAGAGCGGGGACCTCCTACGAGCAGTACTTC	CASRAGTSYEQYF	TRBJ2-7	TRBD2	-	TRBV6-5
TGCGCCAGCAGCTTGGACGGGGCCTACGAGCAGTACTTC	CASSLDGAYEQYF	TRBJ2-7	-	-	TRBV5-1